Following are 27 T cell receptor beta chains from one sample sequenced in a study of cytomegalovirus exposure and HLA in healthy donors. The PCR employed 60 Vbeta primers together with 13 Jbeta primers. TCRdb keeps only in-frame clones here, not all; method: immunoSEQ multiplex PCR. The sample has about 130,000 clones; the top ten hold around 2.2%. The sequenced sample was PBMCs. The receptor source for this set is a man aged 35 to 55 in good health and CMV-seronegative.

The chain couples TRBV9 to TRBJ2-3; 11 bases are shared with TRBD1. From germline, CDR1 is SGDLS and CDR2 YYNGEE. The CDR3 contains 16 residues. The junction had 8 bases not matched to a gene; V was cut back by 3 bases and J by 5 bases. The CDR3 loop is CASSGPGTGGLDTQYF. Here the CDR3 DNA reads TGTGCCAGCAGCGGACCCGGGACAGGGGGGTTAGATACGCAGTATTTT.

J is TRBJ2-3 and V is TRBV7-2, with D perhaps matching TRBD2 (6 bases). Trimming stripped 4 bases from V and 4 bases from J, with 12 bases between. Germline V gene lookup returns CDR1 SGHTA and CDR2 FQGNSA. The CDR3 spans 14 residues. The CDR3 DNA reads TGTGCCAGCAGCTGGGACTGGCAGGCAGATACGCAGTATTTT. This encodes CASSWDWQADTQYF.

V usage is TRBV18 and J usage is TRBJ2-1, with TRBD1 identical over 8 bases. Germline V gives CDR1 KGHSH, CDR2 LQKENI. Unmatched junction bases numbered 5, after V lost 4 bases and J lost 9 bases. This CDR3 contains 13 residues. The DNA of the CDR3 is TGTGCCAGCTCACTAGGGACAGGCGGTGAGCAGTTCTTC. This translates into CASSLGTGGEQFF.

The CDR3 DNA reads TGTGCCAGCACCCATTTTACGGGGACTAGCGGGAGTGGGGAGCTGTTTTTT. This codes for CASTHFTGTSGSGELFF. V and J are TRBV7-9 and TRBJ2-2; 14 nucleotides line up with TRBD2. CDR3 length: 17 residues. V was clipped by 7 bases and J by 8 bases; unmatched bases: 12. Germline lookup yields CDR1 SEHNR and CDR2 FQNEAQ (reference sequence).

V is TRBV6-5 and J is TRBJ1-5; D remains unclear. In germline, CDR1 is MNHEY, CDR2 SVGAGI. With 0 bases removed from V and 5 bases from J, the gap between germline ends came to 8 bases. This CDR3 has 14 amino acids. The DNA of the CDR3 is TGTGCCAGCAGTTACTCGTACGGGGATCAGCCCCAGCATTTT. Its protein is CASSYSYGDQPQHF.

The CDR3 bases are TGTGCCAGCAGTCCCGGGACTACCACCACCGGGGAGCTGTTTTTT. Amino acid sequence: CASSPGTTTTGELFF. The V gene is TRBV7-3, the J gene TRBJ2-2, with TRBD2 identical over 7 bases. Germline assignment: CDR1 SGHTA and CDR2 FQGTGA. The CDR3 is made up of 15 amino acids. V lost 6 bases, J lost 4 bases, and 8 bases stayed unmatched.

The chain's CDR3 is CASSVDGGVYNEQFF. The CDR3 coding sequence is TGTGCCAGCAGCGTAGACGGCGGAGTCTACAATGAGCAGTTCTTC. The rearrangement joins TRBV9 to TRBJ2-1; no firm D call. The CDR3 is made up of 15 amino acids. The V and J ends lost 0 bases and 3 bases respectively, with 10 bases between them. The V gene's germline CDR1 is SGDLS and CDR2 YYNGEE.

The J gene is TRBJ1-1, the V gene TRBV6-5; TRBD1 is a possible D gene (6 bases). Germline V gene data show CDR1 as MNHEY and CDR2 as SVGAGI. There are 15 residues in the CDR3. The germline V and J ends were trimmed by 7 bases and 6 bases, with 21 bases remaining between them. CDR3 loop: CASNIERGATSEAFF. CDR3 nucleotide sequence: TGTGCCAGCAACATTGAGCGGGGGGCAACCTCTGAAGCTTTCTTT.

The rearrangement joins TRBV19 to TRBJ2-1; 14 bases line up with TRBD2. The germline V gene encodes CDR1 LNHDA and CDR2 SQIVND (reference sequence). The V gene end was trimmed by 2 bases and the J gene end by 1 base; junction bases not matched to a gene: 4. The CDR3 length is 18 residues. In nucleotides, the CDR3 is TGTGCCAGTAGTATACTGGGGACTAGCGGGAGATCCTACAATGAGCAGTTCTTC. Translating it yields CASSILGTSGRSYNEQFF.

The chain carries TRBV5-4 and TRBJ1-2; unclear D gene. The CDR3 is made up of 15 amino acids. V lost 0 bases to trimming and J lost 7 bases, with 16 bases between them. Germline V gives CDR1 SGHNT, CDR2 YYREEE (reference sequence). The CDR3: CASSLGGSRGGGYTF. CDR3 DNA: TGTGCCAGCAGCTTGGGTGGCAGCCGAGGAGGTGGCTACACCTTC. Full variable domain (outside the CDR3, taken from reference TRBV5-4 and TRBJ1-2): ETGVTQSPTHLIKTRGQQVTLRCSSQSGHNTVSWYQQALGQGPQFIFQYYREEENGRGNFPPRFSGLQFPNYSSELNVNALELDDSALYLCASSLGGSRGGGYTFGSGTRLTVV.

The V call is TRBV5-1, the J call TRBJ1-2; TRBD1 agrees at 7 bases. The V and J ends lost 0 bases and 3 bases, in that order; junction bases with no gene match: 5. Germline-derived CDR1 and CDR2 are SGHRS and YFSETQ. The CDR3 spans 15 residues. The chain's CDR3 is CASSLEGARDYGYTF. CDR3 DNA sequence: TGCGCCAGCAGCTTGGAGGGGGCCCGAGACTATGGCTACACCTTC. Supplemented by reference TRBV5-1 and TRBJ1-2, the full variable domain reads KAGVTQTPRYLIKTRGQQVTLSCSPISGHRSVSWYQQTPGQGLQFLFEYFSETQRNKGNFPGRFSGRQFSNSRSEMNVSTLELGDSALYLCASSLEGARDYGYTFGSGTRLTVV.

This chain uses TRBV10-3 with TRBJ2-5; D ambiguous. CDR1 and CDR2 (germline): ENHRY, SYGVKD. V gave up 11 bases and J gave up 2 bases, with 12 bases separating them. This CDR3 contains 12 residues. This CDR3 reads CASRNRQETQYF. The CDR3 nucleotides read TGTGCCTCCCGTAACAGACAAGAGACCCAGTACTTC.

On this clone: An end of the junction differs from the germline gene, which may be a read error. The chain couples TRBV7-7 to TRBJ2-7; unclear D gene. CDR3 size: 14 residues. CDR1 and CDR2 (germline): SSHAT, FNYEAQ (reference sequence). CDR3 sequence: CASSAGTSSGEQYF. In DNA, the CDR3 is TGTGCTAGCAGCGCCGGCACCAGCTCGGGCGAGCAGTACTTC.

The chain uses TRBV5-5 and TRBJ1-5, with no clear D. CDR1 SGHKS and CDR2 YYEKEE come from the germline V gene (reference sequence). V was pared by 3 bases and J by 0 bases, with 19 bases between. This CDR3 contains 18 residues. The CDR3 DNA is TGTGCCAGCAGCTGGGGAGACCCGGACGCTAATAGCAATCAGCCCCAGCATTTT. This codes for CASSWGDPDANSNQPQHF.

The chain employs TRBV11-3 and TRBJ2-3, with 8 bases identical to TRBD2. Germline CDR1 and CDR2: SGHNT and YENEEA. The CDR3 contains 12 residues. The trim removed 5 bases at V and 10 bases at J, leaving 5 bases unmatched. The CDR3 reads CASSRTSPAQYF. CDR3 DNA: TGTGCCAGCAGCCGGACTAGCCCCGCGCAGTATTTT.

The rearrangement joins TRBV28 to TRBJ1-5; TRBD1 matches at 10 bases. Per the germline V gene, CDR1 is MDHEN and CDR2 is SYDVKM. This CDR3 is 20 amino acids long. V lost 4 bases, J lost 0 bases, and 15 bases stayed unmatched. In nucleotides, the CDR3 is TGTGCCAGCAGTTCCAACACTGACAGGGGGCGAACATATAGCAATCAGCCCCAGCATTTT. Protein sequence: CASSSNTDRGRTYSNQPQHF. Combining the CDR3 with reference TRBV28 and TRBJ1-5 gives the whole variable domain DVKVTQSSRYLVKRTGEKVFLECVQDMDHENMFWYRQDPGLGLRLIYFSYDVKMKEKGDIPEGYSVSREKKERFSLILESASTNQTSMYLCASSSNTDRGRTYSNQPQHFGDGTRLSIL.

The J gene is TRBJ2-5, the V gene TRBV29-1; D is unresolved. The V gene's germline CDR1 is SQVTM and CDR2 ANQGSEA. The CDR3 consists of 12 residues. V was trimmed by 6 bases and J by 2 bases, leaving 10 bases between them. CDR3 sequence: CSVGLVQETQYF. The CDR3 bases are TGCAGCGTCGGTTTGGTTCAAGAGACCCAGTACTTC.

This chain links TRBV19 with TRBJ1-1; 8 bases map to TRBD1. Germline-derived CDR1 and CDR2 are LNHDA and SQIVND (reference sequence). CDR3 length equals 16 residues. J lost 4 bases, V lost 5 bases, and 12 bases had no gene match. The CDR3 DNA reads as TGTGCCAGTAGTGACGGGACAGGCCGAAGAAGCACTGAAGCTTTCTTT. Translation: CASSDGTGRRSTEAFF. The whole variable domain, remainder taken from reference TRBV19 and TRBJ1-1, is DGGITQSPKYLFRKEGQNVTLSCEQNLNHDAMYWYRQDPGQGLRLIYYSQIVNDFQKGDIAEGYSVSREKKESFPLTVTSAQKNPTAFYLCASSDGTGRRSTEAFFGQGTRLTVV.

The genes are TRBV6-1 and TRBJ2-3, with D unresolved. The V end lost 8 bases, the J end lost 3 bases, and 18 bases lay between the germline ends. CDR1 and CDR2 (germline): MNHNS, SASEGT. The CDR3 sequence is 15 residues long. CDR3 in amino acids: CASESRASGTDTQYF. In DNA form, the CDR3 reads TGTGCCAGCGAGAGCAGAGCTAGTGGTACAGATACGCAGTATTTT.

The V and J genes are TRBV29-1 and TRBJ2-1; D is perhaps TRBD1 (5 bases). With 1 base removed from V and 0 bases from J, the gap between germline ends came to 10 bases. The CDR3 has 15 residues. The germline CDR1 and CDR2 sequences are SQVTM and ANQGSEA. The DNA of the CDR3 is TGCAGCGTTGAAGCACAGGCTAGCTCCTACAATGAGCAGTTCTTC. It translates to CSVEAQASSYNEQFF.

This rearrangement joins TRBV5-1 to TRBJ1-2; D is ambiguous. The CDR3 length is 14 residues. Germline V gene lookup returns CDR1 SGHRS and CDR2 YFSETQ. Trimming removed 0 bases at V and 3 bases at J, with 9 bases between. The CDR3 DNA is TGCGCCAGCAGCTTGGCCGAGGGCTACTATGGCTACACCTTC. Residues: CASSLAEGYYGYTF. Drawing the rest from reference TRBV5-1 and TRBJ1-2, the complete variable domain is KAGVTQTPRYLIKTRGQQVTLSCSPISGHRSVSWYQQTPGQGLQFLFEYFSETQRNKGNFPGRFSGRQFSNSRSEMNVSTLELGDSALYLCASSLAEGYYGYTFGSGTRLTVV.

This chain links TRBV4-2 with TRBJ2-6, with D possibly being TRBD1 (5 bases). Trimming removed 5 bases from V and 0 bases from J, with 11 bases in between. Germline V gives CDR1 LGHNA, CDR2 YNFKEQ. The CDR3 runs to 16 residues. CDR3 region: CASSSRQHSGANVLTF. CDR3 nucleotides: TGTGCCAGCAGCAGCCGACAGCACTCTGGGGCCAACGTCCTGACTTTC.

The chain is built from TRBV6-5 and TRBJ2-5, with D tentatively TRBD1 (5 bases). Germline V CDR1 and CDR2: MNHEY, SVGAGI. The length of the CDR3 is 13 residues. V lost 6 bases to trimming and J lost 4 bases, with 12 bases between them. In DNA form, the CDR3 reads TGTGCCAGCAGCAGAAGGGGTATAGAGACCCAGTACTTC. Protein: CASSRRGIETQYF.

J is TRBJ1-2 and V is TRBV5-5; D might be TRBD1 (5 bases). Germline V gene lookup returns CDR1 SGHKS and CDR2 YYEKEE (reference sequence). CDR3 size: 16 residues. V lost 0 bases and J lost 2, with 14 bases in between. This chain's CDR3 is CASSLDVGGSNYGYTF. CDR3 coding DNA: TGTGCCAGCAGCTTGGATGTGGGGGGATCCAACTATGGCTACACCTTC. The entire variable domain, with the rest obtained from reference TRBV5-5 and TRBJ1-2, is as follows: DAGVTQSPTHLIKTRGQQVTLRCSPISGHKSVSWYQQVLGQGPQFIFQYYEKEERGRGNFPDRFSARQFPNYSSELNVNALLLGDSALYLCASSLDVGGSNYGYTFGSGTRLTVV.

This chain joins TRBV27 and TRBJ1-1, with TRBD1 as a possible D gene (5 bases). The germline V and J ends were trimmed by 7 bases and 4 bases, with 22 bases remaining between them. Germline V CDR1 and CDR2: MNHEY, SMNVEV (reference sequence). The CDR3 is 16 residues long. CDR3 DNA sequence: TGTGCCAGCAAGTCCCCTTCGCAGGGTATAAGCACTGAAGCTTTCTTT. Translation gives CASKSPSQGISTEAFF.

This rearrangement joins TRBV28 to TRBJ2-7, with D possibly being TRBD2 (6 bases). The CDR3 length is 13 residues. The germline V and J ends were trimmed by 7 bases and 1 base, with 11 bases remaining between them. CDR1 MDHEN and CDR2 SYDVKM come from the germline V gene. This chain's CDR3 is CASNGGFSYEQYF. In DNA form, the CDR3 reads TGTGCCAGCAACGGGGGTTTTTCCTACGAGCAGTACTTC.

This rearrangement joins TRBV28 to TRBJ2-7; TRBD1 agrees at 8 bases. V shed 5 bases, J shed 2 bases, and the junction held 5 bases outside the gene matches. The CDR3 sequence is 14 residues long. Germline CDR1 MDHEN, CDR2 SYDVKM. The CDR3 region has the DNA TGTGCCAGCAGTCAACAGGGGGTCCCCTACGAGCAGTACTTC. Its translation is CASSQQGVPYEQYF.